The 26 T cell receptor beta chains listed next were all sequenced from one sample in a study of blood T cell repertoires in COVID-19. Some clones are missing from TCRdb's copy, which holds only in-frame ones; the method was immunoSEQ multiplex PCR. The data show tens of thousands of clones, roughly 88% seen once. The sequenced material came from peripheral blood. The source of these receptors is a human donor in a cohort sampled during active COVID-19.

The chain combines TRBV7-9 with TRBJ2-7; D is unresolved. The CDR3 totals 15 residues. Germline V gene sequence: CDR1 SEHNR, CDR2 FQNEAQ (reference sequence). Trimming removed 5 bases at V and 0 bases at J, with 14 bases between. Written as DNA, the CDR3 is TGTGCCAGCAGCCCCTGGCCGGAGAGCTCCTACGAGCAGTACTTC. Translating it yields CASSPWPESSYEQYF.

The chain uses TRBV6-2 or TRBV6-3 and TRBJ2-1; the match to TRBD2 covers 9 bases. Germline assignment: CDR1 MNHEY and CDR2 SVGEGT. This CDR3 spans 18 amino acids. Trimming took 1 base from V and 5 from J; bases not matched to a gene: 12. The CDR3 coding sequence is TGTGCCAGCAGTTACTTGTCAGCGGGAGGAAAGATTAACAATGAGCAGTTCTTC. Translating gives CASSYLSAGGKINNEQFF.

The chain combines TRBV6-6 with TRBJ2-5; the D gene is possibly TRBD2 (6 bases). CDR1 and CDR2 (germline): MNHNY, SVGAGI (reference sequence). V was shortened by 7 bases and J by 5 bases, with 17 bases between the two germline ends. The CDR3 loop spans 14 amino acids. CDR3 nucleotide sequence: TGTGCCAGCACCGCCGGAGGGGCTGGGGAGACCCAGTACTTC. Protein: CASTAGGAGETQYF.

This clone came up once. The V gene is TRBV6-5, the J gene TRBJ2-2; 11 bases are shared with TRBD2. J lost 5 bases, V lost 7 bases, and 3 bases had no gene match. The length of the CDR3 is 14 residues. Germline CDR1 and CDR2: MNHEY and SVGAGI. The CDR3 DNA is TGTGCCAGCACCATAGCGGGAGGGACCGGGGAGCTGTTTTTT. This encodes CASTIAGGTGELFF.

The chain links TRBV20-1 to TRBJ2-3; 7 nucleotides line up with TRBD1. CDR3 length: 11 amino acids. With V trimmed by 6 bases and J by 6 bases, 3 bases remained unmatched. Germline V gives CDR1 DFQATT, CDR2 SNEGSKA (reference sequence). This CDR3 is CSAIRGDTQYF. The CDR3 DNA sequence: TGCAGTGCGATCAGGGGGGATACGCAGTATTTT.

V gene TRBV7-3 combines with J gene TRBJ2-1; the match to TRBD2 covers 8 bases. The germline CDR1 and CDR2 sequences are SGHTA and FQGTGA. J lost 3 bases, V lost 0 bases, and 13 bases had no gene match. This CDR3 has 19 residues. The CDR3 DNA reads as TGTGCCAGCAGCTTAACCCCGTTTGAGAGCGGGAGTGACTACAATGAGCAGTTCTTC. Its translation is CASSLTPFESGSDYNEQFF.

The V gene is TRBV7-3, the J gene TRBJ2-5; 8 bases fit TRBD1. The CDR3 has 14 amino acids. V lost 3 bases, J lost 5 bases, and 5 bases stayed unmatched. The germline CDR1 and CDR2 sequences are SGHTA and FQGTGA. The chain's CDR3 is CASSFQGAAETQYF. The DNA of the CDR3 is TGTGCCAGCAGCTTCCAGGGGGCGGCGGAGACCCAGTACTTC. Full variable domain (rest looked up from reference TRBV7-3 and TRBJ2-5): GAGVSQTPSNKVTEKGKYVELRCDPISGHTALYWYRQSLGQGPEFLIYFQGTGAADDSGLPNDRFFAVRPEGSVSTLKIQRTERGDSAVYLCASSFQGAAETQYFGPGTRLLVL.

The rearrangement joins TRBV19 to TRBJ2-1; 12 bases agree with TRBD2. CDR3 length: 15 amino acids. The ends lost 6 bases at V and 2 bases at J; junction bases unmatched: 2. Germline assignment: CDR1 LNHDA and CDR2 SQIVND (reference sequence). The CDR3 DNA follows: TGTGCCAGTAGCTGGACTAGCGGGGCCTACAATGAGCAGTTCTTC. Translation gives CASSWTSGAYNEQFF. The complete variable domain, with remaining parts taken from reference TRBV19 and TRBJ2-1, reads DGGITQSPKYLFRKEGQNVTLSCEQNLNHDAMYWYRQDPGQGLRLIYYSQIVNDFQKGDIAEGYSVSREKKESFPLTVTSAQKNPTAFYLCASSWTSGAYNEQFFGPGTRLTVL.

This clone was detected only once. The rearrangement links TRBV19 to TRBJ1-5, with 7 nucleotides matching TRBD1. Germline CDR1 reads LNHDA; CDR2 reads SQIVND (reference sequence). The length of the CDR3 is 15 residues. With V trimmed by 3 bases and J by 4 bases, 6 bases remained unmatched. Here the CDR3 DNA reads TGTGCCAGTAGTATTGGGTCAGGGGGGAATCAGCCCCAGCATTTT. It translates to CASSIGSGGNQPQHF.

The chain has TRBV4-3 and TRBJ2-7; TRBD2 is a possible D gene (6 bases). This CDR3 has 15 amino acids. Germline CDR1 reads LGHNA; CDR2 reads YSLEER. Trimming removed 0 bases at V and 0 bases at J, with 9 bases between. CDR3 amino acids: CASSQDFGSSYEQYF. The CDR3 bases are TGCGCCAGCAGCCAAGATTTCGGGAGCTCCTACGAGCAGTACTTC.

The gene calls are TRBV11-3 and TRBJ1-4, with no clear D. Germline assignment: CDR1 SGHNT and CDR2 YENEEA. The V end lost 1 base, the J end lost 0 bases, and 15 bases lay between the germline ends. This CDR3 comprises 18 residues. The CDR3 region has the DNA TGTGCCAGCAGCTTAGGAACAGCTCGATCCTCAACTAATGAAAAACTGTTTTTT. Residues: CASSLGTARSSTNEKLFF.

The DNA of the CDR3 is TGTGCCAGCAGCTTAGAACCAACAGGGACCTATGGCTACACCTTC. It codes for CASSLEPTGTYGYTF. The J gene is TRBJ1-2, the V gene TRBV11-2; the D gene is possibly TRBD1 (6 bases). The V gene lost 0 bases and the J gene lost 4 bases, with 12 bases spanning the gap. The CDR3 is 15 residues long. Germline V gives CDR1 SGHAT, CDR2 FQNNGV.

This chain connects TRBV27 to TRBJ2-3; D might be TRBD1 (9 bases). In germline, CDR1 is MNHEY, CDR2 SMNVEV (reference sequence). CDR3 length: 20 residues. V was shortened by 2 bases and J by 1 base, with 25 bases between the two germline ends. This CDR3 reads CASSLISGTGRFKGTDTQYF. Written as DNA, the CDR3 is TGTGCCAGCAGTTTAATTAGCGGGACAGGGAGGTTTAAGGGCACAGATACGCAGTATTTT.

This sequence joins TRBV7-3 and TRBJ2-5; D possibly corresponds to TRBD1 (5 bases). In germline, CDR1 is SGHTA, CDR2 FQGTGA. V was clipped by 6 bases and J by 4 bases, with 18 bases between them. This CDR3 contains 15 residues. In DNA form, the CDR3 reads TGTGCCAGCAGTCAGACCAGGGCGTCCCCAGAGACCCAGTACTTC. It encodes CASSQTRASPETQYF. The full variable domain, rest sourced from reference TRBV7-3 and TRBJ2-5, is GAGVSQTPSNKVTEKGKYVELRCDPISGHTALYWYRQSLGQGPEFLIYFQGTGAADDSGLPNDRFFAVRPEGSVSTLKIQRTERGDSAVYLCASSQTRASPETQYFGPGTRLLVL.

This clone came up once. CDR3 loop: CASRRASGANQPQHF. For the CDR3, the DNA is TGTGCCAGCCGCAGAGCCTCAGGGGCCAATCAGCCCCAGCATTTT. The V call is TRBV2, the J call TRBJ1-5; D may be TRBD1 (6 bases). Germline V gene lookup returns CDR1 SNHLY and CDR2 FYNNEI. The CDR3 runs 15 residues. The V end lost 8 bases, the J end lost 3 bases, and 17 bases lay between the germline ends.

This clone was seen a handful of times. This chain connects TRBV7-9 to TRBJ2-7; D might be TRBD1 (6 bases). Trimming pared 5 bases from V and 3 bases from J, leaving 17 bases between. The CDR3 sequence is 15 residues long. From germline, CDR1 is SEHNR and CDR2 FQNEAQ (reference sequence). The CDR3 reads CASSLNRDTYYEQYF. The CDR3 bases are TGTGCCAGCAGCCTTAACCGGGACACTTACTACGAGCAGTACTTC.

The genes are TRBV19 and TRBJ2-7; TRBD1 matches 9 bases. The ends lost 10 bases at V and 5 bases at J; junction bases unmatched: 9. The germline V gene encodes CDR1 LNHDA and CDR2 SQIVND (reference sequence). The CDR3 loop spans 13 amino acids. CDR3 nucleotide sequence: TGTGCCACCCGAGAGGGACAGGGACACGAGCAGTACTTC. It encodes CATREGQGHEQYF.

J is TRBJ1-2 and V is TRBV28, with D possibly matching TRBD1 (5 bases). The V gene lost 5 bases and the J gene lost 5 bases, with 18 bases spanning the gap. This CDR3 has 15 amino acids. CDR1 and CDR2 (germline): MDHEN, SYDVKM. This chain's CDR3 is CASSRSRQMTYGYTF. The CDR3 coding sequence is TGTGCCAGCAGTAGATCGCGACAGATGACGTATGGCTACACCTTC.

This rearrangement joins TRBV6-2 or TRBV6-3 to TRBJ2-7; D possibly corresponds to TRBD1 (6 bases). Deletions cut 4 bases from V and 0 bases from J, with 19 bases between. CDR1 and CDR2 (germline): MNHEY, SVGEGT. The length of the CDR3 is 17 residues. The CDR3 nucleotides are TGTGCCAGCAGTTCCCTACCGGAGACAGGAAGCTCCTACGAGCAGTACTTC. Residues: CASSSLPETGSSYEQYF.

This chain uses TRBV2 with TRBJ2-3; D is ambiguous. Germline V gives CDR1 SNHLY, CDR2 FYNNEI. The CDR3 totals 14 residues. V gave up 1 base and J gave up 1 base, with 6 bases separating them. CDR3 region: CASSEVSGTDTQYF. The CDR3 region has the DNA TGTGCCAGCAGTGAAGTTAGTGGCACAGATACGCAGTATTTT.

The chain employs TRBV19 and TRBJ2-7; a possible D gene is TRBD2 (5 bases). This CDR3 comprises 13 residues. The V gene lost 3 bases and the J gene lost 2 bases, with 8 bases spanning the gap. Germline CDR1 is LNHDA and CDR2 is SQIVND (reference sequence). CDR3 sequence (DNA): TGTGCCAGTAGTATCGGACTTACCTACGAGCAGTACTTC. Residues: CASSIGLTYEQYF.

The rearrangement joins TRBV24-1 to TRBJ2-5; 8 bases agree with TRBD1. This CDR3 region has 15 residues. Germline CDR1 reads KGHDR; CDR2 reads SFDVKD. Losses at the gene ends were 5 bases for V and 4 bases for J; bases not matched to a gene: 8. DNA for the CDR3: TGTGCCACCAGTGTGAGGGGGCAGGGGGCAGAGACCCAGTACTTC. Translation: CATSVRGQGAETQYF.

This clone has only one observation. The V call is TRBV10-1, the J call TRBJ2-3, with 8 bases lining up with TRBD1. The V gene's germline CDR1 is WNHNN and CDR2 SYGVQD (reference sequence). V shed 6 bases, J shed 3 bases, and the junction held 8 bases outside the gene matches. This CDR3 has 15 residues. The CDR3 here is CASSSSQGGTDTQYF. The CDR3, as DNA: TGCGCCAGCAGCTCCTCACAGGGGGGAACAGATACGCAGTATTTT.

The chain uses TRBV5-1 and TRBJ2-5, with 7 bases that match TRBD2. Per the germline V gene, CDR1 is SGHRS and CDR2 is YFSETQ. The CDR3 is 17 amino acids. The V gene end was trimmed by 0 bases and the J gene end by 5 bases; junction bases not matched to a gene: 13. CDR3 sequence (DNA): TGCGCCAGCAGCTTGGATGCGCAGATACTAGCGTTGGAGACCCAGTACTTC. Encoded protein: CASSLDAQILALETQYF.

The chain recombines TRBV7-9 with TRBJ1-4, with D unclear. Germline lookup yields CDR1 SEHNR and CDR2 FQNEAQ (reference sequence). The V gene lost 3 bases and the J gene lost 0 bases, with 8 bases spanning the gap. The CDR3 spans 15 residues. CDR3: CASSFGSATNEKLFF. CDR3 nucleotide sequence: TGTGCCAGCAGCTTTGGCTCCGCAACTAATGAAAAACTGTTTTTT.

The CDR3 loop reads CASSLGFQGVLQNEQFF. The CDR3, as DNA: TGTGCCAGCAGCTTAGGCTTTCAGGGGGTCTTGCAGAATGAGCAGTTCTTC. This rearrangement joins TRBV7-2 to TRBJ2-1; 7 nucleotides match TRBD1. The CDR3 length is 17 residues. CDR1 is SGHTA, CDR2 FQGNSA, per germline. Trimming cost V 1 base and J 7 bases; bases outside gene matches: 13.